This TCR beta chain is drawn from a study of blood T cell repertoires in COVID-19. About the study: The United States, Italy and Spain supplied acute and convalescent COVID-19 samples. PBMCs, B-cell-depleted T cells, or T cells were the source of the cDNA or gDNA that made up the material.

Germline V gene sequence: CDR1 MGHDK, CDR2 SYGVNS. The CDR3 length is 15 residues. V lost 3 bases to trimming and J lost 1 base, with 12 bases between them. The authors' processing: Reference gene primer amplification yielded estimated nucleated cell counts. The data were produced by immunoSEQ multiplex PCR, yet TCRdb's version contains in-frame clones alone and is incomplete. The V and J calls and clone size were taken over from that table, and D and trimming were inferred from the DNA. The table has under 300,000 clones, approximately 86% seen once. This sequence was found in an older woman with active or convalescent COVID-19. The chain couples TRBV25-1 to TRBJ1-1, with a weak D call TRBD1 (5 bases). The sequenced sample consisted of peripheral blood. The DNA of the CDR3 is TGTGCCAGCAGTGACCAGAGACAGTGGAACACTGAAGCTTTCTTT. This sequence encodes CASSDQRQWNTEAFF.